A single sample gave rise to the 18 T cell receptor beta chains below, sequenced in a study of cytomegalovirus exposure and HLA in healthy donors. The assay was immunoSEQ multiplex PCR, and TCRdb's table has in-frame clones only and misses some. The table records over 150,000 clones, less than 85% of them present only once. The sequenced material came from PBMCs. These receptors all come from a man between 18 and 35 years old in good health and CMV-seropositive.

J is TRBJ1-1 and V is TRBV6-5, with TRBD1 matching over 11 bases. Germline CDR1 MNHEY, CDR2 SVGAGI. V shed 5 bases, J shed 7 bases, and the junction held 6 bases outside the gene matches. The CDR3 has 14 amino acids. CDR3 residues: CASSGQGQGDEAFF. CDR3 in DNA: TGTGCCAGCAGTGGACAGGGACAGGGGGATGAAGCTTTCTTT.

The chain links TRBV28 to TRBJ2-2, with 8 nucleotides matching TRBD2. Trimming took 5 bases from V and 4 from J; bases not matched to a gene: 9. This CDR3 contains 16 residues. Germline loops: CDR1 MDHEN, CDR2 SYDVKM. The CDR3: CASSQPGLEGTGELFF. As DNA, the CDR3 is TGTGCCAGCAGTCAACCGGGACTAGAGGGCACCGGGGAGCTGTTTTTT.

V is TRBV30 and J is TRBJ1-6, with TRBD1 matching 7 bases. V lost 3 bases, J lost 8 bases, and 13 bases stayed unmatched. Looked up from germline, CDR1 is GTSNPN and CDR2 is SVGIG (reference sequence). The CDR3 consists of 16 residues. The chain's CDR3 is CAWSVVGDRAHSPLHF. The CDR3 DNA reads TGTGCCTGGAGCGTTGTAGGGGACAGAGCTCATTCACCCCTCCACTTT.

The genes are TRBV2 and TRBJ2-2; D call uncertain. The CDR3 is 12 amino acids. Germline values: CDR1 SNHLY, CDR2 FYNNEI. V gave up 7 bases and J gave up 8 bases, with 11 bases separating them. CDR3 in amino acids: CASTLTSGELFF. In DNA form, the CDR3 reads TGTGCCAGCACTCTGACTTCGGGGGAGCTGTTTTTT.

The chain has TRBV2 and TRBJ1-2; tentative D call: TRBD1 (5 bases). V lost 4 bases to trimming and J lost 4 bases, with 13 bases between them. Germline assignment: CDR1 SNHLY and CDR2 FYNNEI. CDR3 size: 14 residues. The CDR3, as DNA: TGTGCCAGCAGTGCTGAACAGGCATCCTATGGCTACACCTTC. Protein: CASSAEQASYGYTF.

The V call is TRBV27, the J call TRBJ2-7; 8 bases are a match to TRBD1. The CDR3 length is 13 residues. V lost 8 bases to trimming and J lost 2 bases; unmatched junction nucleotides: 5. Germline assignment: CDR1 MNHEY and CDR2 SMNVEV (reference sequence). The CDR3 nucleotides read TGTGCCAGCGGAGGACAGGGTACCTACGAGCAGTACTTC. Translating it yields CASGGQGTYEQYF.

The chain recombines TRBV7-2 with TRBJ2-7, with unresolved D. The V gene lost 1 base and the J gene lost 0 bases, with 7 bases spanning the gap. There are 14 residues in the CDR3. Per germline, CDR1 SGHTA and CDR2 FQGNSA. CDR3 DNA sequence: TGTGCCAGCAGCTTAGATAGCTCCTCCTACGAGCAGTACTTC. Its protein product is CASSLDSSSYEQYF.

This chain links TRBV9 with TRBJ2-2, with 7 bases lining up with TRBD1. The CDR3 covers 16 residues. Germline CDR1 reads SGDLS; CDR2 reads YYNGEE. Unmatched junction bases numbered 3, after V lost 1 base and J lost 0 bases. CDR3 bases: TGTGCCAGCAGCGTATACGGGACAGCGAACACCGGGGAGCTGTTTTTT. Amino acids: CASSVYGTANTGELFF.

V gene TRBV25-1 combines with J gene TRBJ1-1, with 9 bases fitting TRBD1. Germline V gene lookup returns CDR1 MGHDK and CDR2 SYGVNS. Trimming took 3 bases from V and 1 from J; bases not matched to a gene: 6. The CDR3 totals 16 residues. This CDR3 is CASSEPQGARNTEAFF. The CDR3 nucleotides are TGTGCCAGCAGTGAGCCACAGGGGGCGCGGAACACTGAAGCTTTCTTT.

V is TRBV30 and J is TRBJ1-2; 8 positions match TRBD1. From germline, CDR1 is GTSNPN and CDR2 SVGIG (reference sequence). The V segment lost 1 base and the J segment 6 bases; nucleotides outside the gene matches: 4. The CDR3 consists of 13 residues. This CDR3 is CAWSGTGGNGYTF. The CDR3 nucleotides are TGTGCCTGGAGTGGAACAGGGGGGAATGGCTACACCTTC.

CDR3 loop: CASSSDRESDGYTF. CDR3 sequence (DNA): TGTGCCAGCAGTTCGGACAGGGAATCGGATGGCTACACCTTC. The J gene is TRBJ1-2, the V gene TRBV27; 8 bases are shared with TRBD1. With 4 bases clipped from V and 6 bases from J, the junction kept 7 bases outside the gene matches. This CDR3 is 14 amino acids long. From germline, CDR1 is MNHEY and CDR2 SMNVEV (reference sequence).

The chain joins TRBV7-3 to TRBJ2-5; tentative D call: TRBD1 (6 bases). The CDR3 is 15 residues long. V lost 4 bases to trimming and J lost 5 bases, with 17 bases between them. The germline V gene has CDR1 SGHTA and CDR2 FQGTGA. The DNA of the CDR3 is TGTGCCAGCAGCTCCACCGGGACAACCCGGGAGACCCAGTACTTC. It specifies CASSSTGTTRETQYF.

The chain joins TRBV27 to TRBJ2-7, with 7 nucleotides matching TRBD2. This CDR3 contains 15 residues. Germline V gene data show CDR1 as MNHEY and CDR2 as SMNVEV (reference sequence). V was clipped by 3 bases and J by 5 bases; unmatched bases: 10. The DNA of the CDR3 is TGTGCCAGCAGTTTGCCCGGCGGGGGTAACCACGAGCAGTACTTC. It is translated as CASSLPGGGNHEQYF.

A single count supports this clone. This chain joins TRBV10-1 and TRBJ1-2; TRBD1 is a possible D gene (5 bases). This CDR3 is built from 15 residues. Trimming stripped 7 bases from V and 8 bases from J, with 23 bases between. The germline CDR1 and CDR2 sequences are WNHNN and SYGVQD (reference sequence). The CDR3: CASNPITQSGAGYTF. In DNA, the CDR3 is TGCGCCAGCAACCCCATCACCCAAAGTGGGGCGGGCTACACCTTC.

V gene TRBV2 combines with J gene TRBJ1-5; TRBD1 aligns across 7 bases. The CDR3 consists of 17 residues. The V gene's germline CDR1 is SNHLY and CDR2 FYNNEI. J was trimmed by 7 bases and V by 6 bases; bases with no gene match: 18. CDR3 region: CASSPVGGDRVGQPQHF. The CDR3 DNA is TGTGCCAGCAGCCCTGTCGGAGGAGACAGGGTAGGGCAGCCCCAGCATTTT.

The rearrangement links TRBV6-1 to TRBJ1-2; 9 nucleotides agree with TRBD1. Trimming at V came to 4 bases and at J to 8 bases, leaving 2 bases not matched to a gene. The germline V gene has CDR1 MNHNS and CDR2 SASEGT. The CDR3 consists of 12 residues. The CDR3 reads CASSGQGGGYTF. DNA of the CDR3: TGTGCCAGCAGTGGACAGGGGGGGGGCTACACCTTC.

The chain employs TRBV6-1 and TRBJ2-5, with D possibly TRBD1 on 6 matching bases. The ends were cut back, 9 bases at V and 5 bases at J, with 22 bases in the middle. From germline, CDR1 is MNHNS and CDR2 SASEGT. The CDR3 length is 15 residues. CDR3 nucleotides: TGTGCCAGTGGGGTAGTCAACAGGGCGAGTGAGACCCAGTACTTC. Amino acids: CASGVVNRASETQYF.

The J gene is TRBJ2-2, the V gene TRBV18; a weak D match, TRBD2 (5 bases). The V end lost 5 bases, the J end lost 6 bases, and 13 bases lay between the germline ends. Germline-derived CDR1 and CDR2 are KGHSH and LQKENI. The CDR3 contains 14 residues. CDR3 residues: CASSTRSVPGELFF. The CDR3 DNA follows: TGTGCCAGCTCAACCCGTAGCGTCCCCGGGGAGCTGTTTTTT.